This T cell receptor beta chain is drawn from a study of blood T cell repertoires in COVID-19. This clone has only one observation. Profiled with immunoSEQ multiplex PCR; TCRdb holds only in-frame clones, not every one. The data hold roughly 140,000 clones, with around four fifths observed a single time. Participants spanned ages about 18 to 90 years and resided in fewer than 30 US areas. Germline CDR1 reads SEHNR; CDR2 reads FQNEAQ (reference sequence). The junction had 13 bases not matched to a gene; V was cut back by 5 bases and J by 6 bases. The length of the CDR3 is 16 residues. The sequenced material came from PBMCs or T cells enriched from blood (not recorded which). This chain uses TRBV7-9 with TRBJ2-3, with 8 bases that match TRBD2. The TCR comes from a woman in her thirties or forties who had recovered from COVID-19. The CDR3 loop reads CASSPPGTRITDTQYF. The CDR3 bases are TGTGCCAGCAGCCCTCCCGGGACTAGGATTACCGATACGCAGTATTTT.